This record looks at one T cell receptor beta chain sequence and its context. Germline loops: CDR1 LNHDA, CDR2 SQIVND (reference sequence). The CDR3 is 14 amino acids. With 10 bases removed from V and 6 bases from J, the gap between germline ends came to 19 bases. These data originate in a study of blood T cell repertoires in COVID-19. About the study: Some COVID-19 samples were acute and others convalescent; all came from the United States, Italy and Spain.

The authors' processing: Researchers report that nucleated cell counts were estimated from reference gene primer amplification. Measured with immunoSEQ multiplex PCR; TCRdb has only the in-frame clones, and not every one. V, J and clone size derive from that table, while D and trimming were established from the DNA sequence. Of around 95,000 clones listed, more than 75% were seen once; the top ten hold around 13%. V usage is TRBV19 and J usage is TRBJ2-1; maybe TRBD2 (5 bases). The source is a human donor in a cohort sampled during active COVID-19. The sample taken for sequencing was peripheral blood. CDR3 coding DNA: TGTGCCACCCACCGGGATCTCTTTGCCAATGAGCAGTTCTTC. Translation gives CATHRDLFANEQFF.